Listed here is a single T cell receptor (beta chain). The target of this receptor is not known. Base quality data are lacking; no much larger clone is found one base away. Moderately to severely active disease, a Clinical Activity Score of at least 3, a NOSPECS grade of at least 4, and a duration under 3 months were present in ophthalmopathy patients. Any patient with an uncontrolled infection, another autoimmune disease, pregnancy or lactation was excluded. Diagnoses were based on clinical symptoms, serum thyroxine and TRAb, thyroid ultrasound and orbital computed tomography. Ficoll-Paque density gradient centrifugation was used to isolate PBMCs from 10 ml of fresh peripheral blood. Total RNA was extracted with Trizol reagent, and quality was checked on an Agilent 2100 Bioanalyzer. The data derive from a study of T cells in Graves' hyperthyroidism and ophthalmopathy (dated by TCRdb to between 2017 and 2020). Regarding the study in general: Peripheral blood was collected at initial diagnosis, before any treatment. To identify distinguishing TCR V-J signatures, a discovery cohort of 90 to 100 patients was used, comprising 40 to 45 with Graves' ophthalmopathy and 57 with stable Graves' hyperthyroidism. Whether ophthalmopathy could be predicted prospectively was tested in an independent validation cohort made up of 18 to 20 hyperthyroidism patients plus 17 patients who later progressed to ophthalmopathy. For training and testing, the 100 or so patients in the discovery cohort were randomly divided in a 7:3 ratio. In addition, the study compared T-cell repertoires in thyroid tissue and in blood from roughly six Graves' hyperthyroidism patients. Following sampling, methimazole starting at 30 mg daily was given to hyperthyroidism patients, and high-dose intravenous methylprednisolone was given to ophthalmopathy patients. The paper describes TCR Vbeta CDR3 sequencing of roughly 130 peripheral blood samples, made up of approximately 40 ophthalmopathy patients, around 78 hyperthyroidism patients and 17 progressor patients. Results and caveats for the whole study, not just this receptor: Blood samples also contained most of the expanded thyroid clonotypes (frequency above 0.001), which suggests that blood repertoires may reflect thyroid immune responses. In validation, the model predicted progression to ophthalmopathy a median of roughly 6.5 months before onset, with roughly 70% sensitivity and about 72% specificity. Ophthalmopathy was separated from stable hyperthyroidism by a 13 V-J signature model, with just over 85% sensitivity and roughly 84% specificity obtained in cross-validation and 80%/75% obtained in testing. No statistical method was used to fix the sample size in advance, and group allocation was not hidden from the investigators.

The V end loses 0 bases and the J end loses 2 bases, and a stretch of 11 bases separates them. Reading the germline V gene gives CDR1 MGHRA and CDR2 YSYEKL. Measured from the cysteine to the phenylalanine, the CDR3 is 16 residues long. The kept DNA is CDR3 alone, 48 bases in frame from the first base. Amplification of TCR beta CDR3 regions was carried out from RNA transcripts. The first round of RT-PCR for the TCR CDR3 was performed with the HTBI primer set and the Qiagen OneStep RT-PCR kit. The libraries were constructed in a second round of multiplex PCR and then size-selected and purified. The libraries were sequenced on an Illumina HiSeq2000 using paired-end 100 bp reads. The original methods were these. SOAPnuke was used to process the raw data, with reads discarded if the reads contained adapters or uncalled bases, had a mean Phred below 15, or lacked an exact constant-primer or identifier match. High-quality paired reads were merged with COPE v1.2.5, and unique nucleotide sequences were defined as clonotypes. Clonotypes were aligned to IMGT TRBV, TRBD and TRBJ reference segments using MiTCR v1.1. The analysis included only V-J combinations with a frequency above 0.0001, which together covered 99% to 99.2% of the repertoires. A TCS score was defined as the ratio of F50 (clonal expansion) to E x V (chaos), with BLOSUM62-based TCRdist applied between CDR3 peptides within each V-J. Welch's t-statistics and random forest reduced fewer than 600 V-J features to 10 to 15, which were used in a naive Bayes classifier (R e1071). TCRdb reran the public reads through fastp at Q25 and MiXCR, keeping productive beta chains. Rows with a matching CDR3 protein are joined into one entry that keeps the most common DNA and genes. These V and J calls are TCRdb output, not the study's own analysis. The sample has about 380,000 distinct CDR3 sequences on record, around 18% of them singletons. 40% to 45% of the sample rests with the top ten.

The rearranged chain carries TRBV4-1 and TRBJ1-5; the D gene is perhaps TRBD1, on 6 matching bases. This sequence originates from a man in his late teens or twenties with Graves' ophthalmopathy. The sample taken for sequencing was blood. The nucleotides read TGCGCCAGCAGCCAAGATGCCGGGGGCGGCAATCAGCCCCAGCATTTT. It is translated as CASSQDAGGGNQPQHF.